This T cell receptor beta chain originates from a study of human T cells and chemical hapten exposure. Study-level background: Skin on the upper inner arm, roughly 2 cm by roughly 2 cm in size, was sensitized with 2% DPC. Each week of the roughly 24-week study, patients had diphenylcyclopropenone applied to the scalp.

There are many counts of this clonotype. TCRdb passed the RACE reads through MiXCR, listing each CDR3 protein once. The table includes a few hundred thousand distinct CDR3 sequences, roughly 6% detected once. The CDR3 has 19 amino acids. V gave up 7 bases and J gave up 0 bases; unmatched junction bases: 17. Looked up from germline, CDR1 is ENHRY and CDR2 is SYGVKD. The time point denotes: patch test 2, 6 weeks after DPC sensitization. Regarding treatment: therapeutic diphenylcyclopropenone sensitization with weekly scalp DPC. V gene TRBV10-3 combines with J gene TRBJ2-3; 9 nucleotides align to TRBD2. The sequences come from whole blood, collected in connection with sensitization to the hapten diphenylcyclopropenone (DPC). The sequence came from a woman aged 18-30 years with alopecia areata. Some clones in this sample may be carry-over from other donors' samples. The CDR3 loop reads CAIKGAGGGPTPSTDTQYF. CDR3 nucleotide sequence: TGTGCCATCAAGGGAGCGGGGGGTGGACCAACCCCTAGCACAGATACGCAGTATTTT.